This entry lists 26 T cell receptor beta chains sequenced from one sample in a study of T-cell memory formation after mild COVID-19. TCRdb independently ran MiXCR on the 5' RACE reads; one entry per CDR3 protein. The repertoire has some 110,000 distinct CDR3 sequences, 12% of them found once; the top ten carry around 25%. Sequencing was done on a sample of PBMCs or a T cell subset sorted from them (not recorded which). These receptors came from an adult woman who had mild COVID-19 (a few samples of this study predate the infection). Cell type and time point are not known.

This clonotype was seen a handful of times. The chain uses TRBV24-1 and TRBJ2-3, with D perhaps matching TRBD2 (5 bases). The germline V and J ends were trimmed by 7 bases and 4 bases, with 11 bases remaining between them. CDR1 KGHDR and CDR2 SFDVKD come from the germline V gene. The CDR3 is 13 amino acids. The CDR3 loop reads CATRDWSADTQYF. The CDR3 region has the DNA TGTGCCACCAGGGACTGGTCCGCAGATACGCAGTATTTT.

This clonotype was recorded a few times. V gene TRBV13 combines with J gene TRBJ2-1; D remains ambiguous. The germline V gene has CDR1 PRHDT and CDR2 FYEKMQ (reference sequence). Deletions cut 3 bases from V and 5 bases from J, with 5 bases between. The CDR3 is 12 amino acids. This CDR3 is CASSLHHNEQFF. The CDR3 bases are TGTGCCAGCAGCTTGCACCACAATGAGCAGTTCTTC.

There are a few counts of this clonotype. The chain uses TRBV7-2 and TRBJ2-7; 14 positions agree with TRBD2. The germline V gene has CDR1 SGHTA and CDR2 FQGNSA. The CDR3 runs 17 residues. The V segment lost 4 bases and the J segment 0 bases; nucleotides outside the gene matches: 5. The CDR3 DNA sequence: TGTGCCAGCAGCTCCGGACTAGCGGGAGGCCCCTCCTACGAGCAGTACTTC. Translation: CASSSGLAGGPSYEQYF.

The V call is TRBV3-1, the J call TRBJ2-5; 7 bases are shared with TRBD1. This CDR3 comprises 15 residues. The V segment lost 4 bases and the J segment 1 base; nucleotides outside the gene matches: 6. The V gene's germline CDR1 is LGHDT and CDR2 YNNKEL (reference sequence). The DNA for the CDR3 is TGTGCCAGCAGCCTAGGGGACAGCCTCCAAGAGACCCAGTACTTC. It is translated as CASSLGDSLQETQYF.

This rearrangement joins TRBV7-6 to TRBJ1-1; the D is unclear. CDR1 SGHVS and CDR2 FNYEAQ come from the germline V gene. Trimming removed 1 base at V and 10 bases at J, with 16 bases between. This CDR3 comprises 14 residues. The CDR3, as DNA: TGTGCCAGCAGCTTAGAGGGAGGTCATGATTCAGCTTTCTTT. This gives the protein CASSLEGGHDSAFF.

This clonotype was counted a few times. This chain connects TRBV7-9 to TRBJ1-6, with D hard to call. Deletions cut 4 bases from V and 4 bases from J, with 14 bases between. In germline, CDR1 is SEHNR, CDR2 FQNEAQ (reference sequence). The CDR3 is 16 amino acids. The CDR3 region is CASSSNGRGYNSPLHF. The CDR3 DNA reads as TGTGCCAGCAGCTCCAATGGACGAGGTTATAATTCACCCCTCCACTTT.

This chain joins TRBV6-6 and TRBJ1-1; 11 nucleotides match TRBD1. The V and J ends lost 2 bases and 4 bases, in that order; junction bases with no gene match: 3. The CDR3 contains 15 residues. Per germline, CDR1 MNHNY and CDR2 SVGAGI (reference sequence). The CDR3 bases are TGTGCCAGCAGTTACCGGACAGGGGGCTCCACTGAAGCTTTCTTT. It yields the protein CASSYRTGGSTEAFF.

Many counts were recorded for this clonotype. V usage is TRBV19 and J usage is TRBJ2-3, with D possibly matching TRBD2 (6 bases). Germline V gives CDR1 LNHDA, CDR2 SQIVND (reference sequence). V lost 0 bases to trimming and J lost 3 bases, with 16 bases between them. This CDR3 spans 17 amino acids. CDR3 DNA: TGTGCCAGTAGTATAGACCCCTCAGCGGGCGGGACAGATACGCAGTATTTT. This codes for CASSIDPSAGGTDTQYF. Together with reference TRBV19 and TRBJ2-3, the CDR3 gives the full variable domain: DGGITQSPKYLFRKEGQNVTLSCEQNLNHDAMYWYRQDPGQGLRLIYYSQIVNDFQKGDIAEGYSVSREKKESFPLTVTSAQKNPTAFYLCASSIDPSAGGTDTQYFGPGTRLTVL.

This clonotype turned up a few times. The CDR3 nucleotides read TGTGCCAGCAGTTACCAAGGGCTTGGGTCCGGGGAGCTGTTTTTT. Translation: CASSYQGLGSGELFF. The gene calls are TRBV6-2 or TRBV6-3 and TRBJ2-2; D ambiguous. V lost 2 bases and J 6 bases, leaving 13 bases between the germline ends. The CDR3 runs 15 residues. In germline, CDR1 is MNHEY, CDR2 SVGEGT.

This chain connects TRBV7-8 to TRBJ2-7; perhaps TRBD2 as D (6 bases). The CDR3 spans 14 residues. CDR1 and CDR2 from the germline V gene are SGHVS and FQNEAQ. Trimming stripped 4 bases from V and 3 bases from J, with 13 bases between. CDR3 sequence reads: CASSSEGLSYEQYF. The CDR3 region has the DNA TGTGCCAGCAGCTCGGAGGGCCTCAGCTACGAGCAGTACTTC.

CDR3 sequence: CAISAELAGLSDTQYF. The CDR3 bases are TGTGCCATCTCGGCCGAACTAGCGGGGTTATCTGATACGCAGTATTTT. The genes are TRBV10-3 and TRBJ2-3, with 10 positions matching TRBD2. This CDR3 region has 16 residues. J lost 6 bases, V lost 8 bases, and 14 bases had no gene match. The germline V gene has CDR1 ENHRY and CDR2 SYGVKD.

This clonotype was counted many times. The rearrangement links TRBV20-1 to TRBJ1-1; D is perhaps TRBD1 (5 bases). The germline gives CDR1 DFQATT, CDR2 SNEGSKA (reference sequence). The CDR3 totals 15 residues. The germline V and J ends were trimmed by 3 bases and 5 bases, with 19 bases remaining between them. The CDR3 DNA reads TGCAGTGCTAGTGCTCTGGGGCAGGGAGGGACTGAAGCTTTCTTT. Protein sequence: CSASALGQGGTEAFF.

The sample holds a few counts of this clonotype. The V gene is TRBV3-1, the J gene TRBJ2-5, with a possible D match to TRBD1 (6 bases). This CDR3 spans 17 amino acids. The germline V and J ends were trimmed by 2 bases and 1 base, with 17 bases remaining between them. Germline-derived CDR1 and CDR2 are LGHDT and YNNKEL (reference sequence). The CDR3 loop is CASSQNVGGPTQETQYF. CDR3 DNA: TGTGCCAGCAGCCAAAATGTTGGGGGCCCTACCCAAGAGACCCAGTACTTC.

This chain connects TRBV5-4 to TRBJ2-5; TRBD2 might be the D (5 bases). V was pared by 1 base and J by 1 base, with 8 bases between. CDR3 length: 14 residues. Germline assignment: CDR1 SGHNT and CDR2 YYREEE (reference sequence). The CDR3 region is CASSLRGSQETQYF. The CDR3 DNA sequence: TGTGCCAGCAGCTTGCGGGGATCCCAAGAGACCCAGTACTTC.

This chain uses TRBV12-3 or TRBV12-4 with TRBJ1-1, with 8 bases identical to TRBD1. This CDR3 spans 14 amino acids. The trim removed 6 bases at V and 5 bases at J, leaving 8 bases unmatched. The CDR3 sequence is CASSLDRGATEAFF. For the CDR3, the DNA is TGTGCCAGCAGCCTTGACAGGGGTGCGACTGAAGCTTTCTTT.

The chain uses TRBV12-3 or TRBV12-4 and TRBJ2-1; 11 bases fit TRBD2. The V segment lost 0 bases and the J segment 9 bases; nucleotides outside the gene matches: 7. There are 16 residues in the CDR3. In DNA form, the CDR3 reads TGTGCCAGCAGTTTAGCGCTACTAGCGGGGGTTGTTGAGCAGTTCTTC. It codes for CASSLALLAGVVEQFF.

The chain employs TRBV14 and TRBJ2-7; TRBD2 agrees at 7 bases. Per the germline V gene, CDR1 is SGHDN and CDR2 is FVKESK. The CDR3 is made up of 14 amino acids. With 5 bases clipped from V and 4 bases from J, the junction kept 8 bases outside the gene matches. In nucleotides, the CDR3 is TGTGCCAGCAGCAGACAGACGGGGGGTTACGAGCAGTACTTC. Amino acids: CASSRQTGGYEQYF.

This chain's CDR3 is CATSGMGQGDEKLFF. The CDR3 region has the DNA TGTGCCACCAGCGGGATGGGACAGGGAGATGAAAAACTGTTTTTT. The genes are TRBV15 and TRBJ1-4; TRBD1 matches 9 bases. This CDR3 has 15 residues. Germline V gene lookup returns CDR1 LNHNV and CDR2 YYDKDF (reference sequence). Trimming took 5 bases from V and 6 from J; bases not matched to a gene: 7.

This clonotype was seen a few times. The J gene is TRBJ2-7, the V gene TRBV20-1, with D possibly being TRBD2 (5 bases). V lost 5 bases to trimming and J lost 9 bases, with 20 bases between them. Germline V lookup: CDR1 DFQATT, CDR2 SNEGSKA (reference sequence). This CDR3 is 13 amino acids long. CDR3 nucleotide sequence: TGCAGTGCTGTCAGCGAACTCACGGCGGGGCAGTACTTC. Its translation is CSAVSELTAGQYF.

This clonotype was seen only a few times. The rearrangement uses TRBV6-5 and TRBJ2-5; D is possibly TRBD1 or TRBD2 (5 bases each). V dropped 7 bases and J dropped 10 bases, with 22 bases sitting between them. Germline lookup yields CDR1 MNHEY and CDR2 SVGAGI. The CDR3 spans 14 residues. The CDR3 loop is CASTEPKGRLIQYF. In DNA, the CDR3 is TGTGCCAGCACTGAACCTAAGGGACGGTTGATCCAGTACTTC.

This clonotype was observed a few times. The J gene is TRBJ2-7, the V gene TRBV15, with a weak D call TRBD2 (5 bases). Trimming shortened V by 0 bases and J by 6 bases, and 12 bases separated the two germline ends. The CDR3 is 14 residues long. Germline V gives CDR1 LNHNV, CDR2 YYDKDF (reference sequence). DNA for the CDR3: TGTGCCACCAGCAGAGACGGGGAGACGGGCGAGCAGTACTTC. This gives the protein CATSRDGETGEQYF. The full variable domain, rest sourced from reference TRBV15 and TRBJ2-7, is DAMVIQNPRYQVTQFGKPVTLSCSQTLNHNVMYWYQQKSSQAPKLLFHYYDKDFNNEADTPDNFQSRRPNTSFCFLDIRSPGLGDTAMYLCATSRDGETGEQYFGPGTRLTVT.

This sequence joins TRBV6-6 and TRBJ1-1; 7 bases are shared with TRBD1. Trimming cost V 5 bases and J 3 bases; bases outside gene matches: 6. This CDR3 has 14 amino acids. CDR1 and CDR2 from the germline V gene are MNHNY and SVGAGI (reference sequence). CDR3 bases: TGTGCCAGCAGTCATAACACAGGGGACACTGAAGCTTTCTTT. Translated: CASSHNTGDTEAFF.

V gene TRBV12-3 or TRBV12-4 combines with J gene TRBJ2-7, with D maybe TRBD1 (6 bases). Trimming left V 2 bases short and J 6 bases short, with 23 bases between. This CDR3 spans 17 amino acids. CDR3 sequence reads: CASSLFSLTGIAFEQYF. The CDR3 DNA is TGTGCCAGCAGTTTATTTTCCCTAACAGGGATTGCGTTCGAGCAGTACTTC.

V and J are TRBV4-3 and TRBJ2-7; D remains ambiguous. V lost 0 bases to trimming and J lost 1 base, with 10 bases between them. This CDR3 contains 15 residues. Looked up from germline, CDR1 is LGHNA and CDR2 is YSLEER. In DNA, the CDR3 is TGCGCCAGCAGCCAAGATTTGGGGTCGTCCTACGAGCAGTACTTC. Protein: CASSQDLGSSYEQYF.

This clonotype was detected a few times. The chain couples TRBV4-1 to TRBJ2-7, with D possibly being TRBD1 (6 bases). This CDR3 is built from 14 residues. Trimming took off 4 bases at V and 6 bases at J, with 16 bases between the two ends. Germline V gives CDR1 MGHRA, CDR2 YSYEKL. CDR3 in amino acids: CASSPSRTAFEQYF. The CDR3 DNA reads TGCGCCAGCAGCCCTTCAAGGACAGCCTTCGAGCAGTACTTC.

V usage is TRBV27 and J usage is TRBJ1-1; D is ambiguous. Deletions cut 6 bases from V and 5 bases from J, with 13 bases between. From germline, CDR1 is MNHEY and CDR2 SMNVEV (reference sequence). This CDR3 comprises 13 residues. CDR3 in amino acids: CASSFREGTEAFF. The CDR3 bases are TGTGCCAGCAGCTTCAGAGAAGGGACTGAAGCTTTCTTT.